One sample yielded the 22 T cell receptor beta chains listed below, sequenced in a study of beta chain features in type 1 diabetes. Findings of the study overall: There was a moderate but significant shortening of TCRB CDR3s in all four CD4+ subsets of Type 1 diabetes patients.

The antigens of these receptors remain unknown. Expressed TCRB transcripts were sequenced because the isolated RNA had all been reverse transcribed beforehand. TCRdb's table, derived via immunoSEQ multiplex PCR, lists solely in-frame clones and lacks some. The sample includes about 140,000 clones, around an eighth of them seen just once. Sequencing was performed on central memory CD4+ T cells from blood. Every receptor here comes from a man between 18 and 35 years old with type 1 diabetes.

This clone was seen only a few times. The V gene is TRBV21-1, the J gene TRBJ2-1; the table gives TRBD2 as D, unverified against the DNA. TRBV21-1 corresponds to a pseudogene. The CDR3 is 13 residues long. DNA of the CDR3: TGTGCCAGCAGCAAAATTGGAAGGACTGTAAAGTTCTTC. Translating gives CASSKIGRTVKFF.

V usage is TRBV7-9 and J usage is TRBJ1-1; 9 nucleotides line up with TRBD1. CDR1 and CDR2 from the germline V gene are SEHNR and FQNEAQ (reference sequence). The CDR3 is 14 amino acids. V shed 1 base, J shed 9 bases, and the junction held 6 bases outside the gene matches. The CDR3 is CASSLDRGRGQAFF. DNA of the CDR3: TGTGCCAGCAGCTTAGACAGGGGGCGCGGACAAGCTTTCTTT.

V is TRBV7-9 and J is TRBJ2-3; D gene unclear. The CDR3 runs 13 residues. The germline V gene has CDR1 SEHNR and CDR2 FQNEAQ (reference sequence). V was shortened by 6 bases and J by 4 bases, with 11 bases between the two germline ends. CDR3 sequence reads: CASRLAASDTQYF. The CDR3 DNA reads TGTGCCAGCAGGCTGGCAGCATCAGATACGCAGTATTTT. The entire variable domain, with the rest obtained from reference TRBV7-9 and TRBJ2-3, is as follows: DTGVSQNPRHKITKRGQNVTFRCDPISEHNRLYWYRQTLGQGPEFLTYFQNEAQLEKSRLLSDRFSAERPKGSFSTLEIQRTEQGDSAMYLCASRLAASDTQYFGPGTRLTVL.

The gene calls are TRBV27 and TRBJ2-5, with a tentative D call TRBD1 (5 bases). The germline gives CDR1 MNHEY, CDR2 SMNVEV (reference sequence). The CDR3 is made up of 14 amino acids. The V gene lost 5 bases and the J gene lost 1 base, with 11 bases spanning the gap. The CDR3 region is CASSPLGAQETQYF. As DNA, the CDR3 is TGTGCCAGCAGTCCCCTAGGGGCCCAAGAGACCCAGTACTTC.

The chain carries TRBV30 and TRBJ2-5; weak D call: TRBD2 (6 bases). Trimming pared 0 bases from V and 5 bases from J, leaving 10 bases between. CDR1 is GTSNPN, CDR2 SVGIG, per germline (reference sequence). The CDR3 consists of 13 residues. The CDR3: CAWSVGGTETQYF. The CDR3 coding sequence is TGTGCCTGGAGTGTAGGAGGGACCGAGACCCAGTACTTC.

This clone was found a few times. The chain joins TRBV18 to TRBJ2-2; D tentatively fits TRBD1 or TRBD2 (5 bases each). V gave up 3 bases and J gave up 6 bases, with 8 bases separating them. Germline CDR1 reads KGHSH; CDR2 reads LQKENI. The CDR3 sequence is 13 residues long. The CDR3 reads CASSPTGPGELFF. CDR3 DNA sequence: TGTGCCAGCTCACCGACGGGGCCCGGGGAGCTGTTTTTT.

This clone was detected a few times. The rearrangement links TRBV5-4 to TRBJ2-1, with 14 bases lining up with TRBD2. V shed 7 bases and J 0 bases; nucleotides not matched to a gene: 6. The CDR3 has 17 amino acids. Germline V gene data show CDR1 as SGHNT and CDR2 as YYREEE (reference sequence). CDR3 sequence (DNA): TGTGCCAGCGGGACTAGCGGGGGTGCAAGCTCCTACAATGAGCAGTTCTTC. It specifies CASGTSGGASSYNEQFF.

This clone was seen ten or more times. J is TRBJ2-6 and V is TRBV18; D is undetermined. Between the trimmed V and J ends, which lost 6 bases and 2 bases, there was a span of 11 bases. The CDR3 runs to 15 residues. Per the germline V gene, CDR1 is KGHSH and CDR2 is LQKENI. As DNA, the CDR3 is TGTGCCAGCTCCCTTGATAAGACTGGGGCCAACGTCCTGACTTTC. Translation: CASSLDKTGANVLTF.

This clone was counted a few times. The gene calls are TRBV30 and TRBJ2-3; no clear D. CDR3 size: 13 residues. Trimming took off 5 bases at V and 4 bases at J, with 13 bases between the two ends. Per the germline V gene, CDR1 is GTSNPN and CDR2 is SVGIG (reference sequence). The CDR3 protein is CAWARVGSDTQYF. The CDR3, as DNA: TGTGCCTGGGCCCGGGTGGGTTCAGATACGCAGTATTTT.

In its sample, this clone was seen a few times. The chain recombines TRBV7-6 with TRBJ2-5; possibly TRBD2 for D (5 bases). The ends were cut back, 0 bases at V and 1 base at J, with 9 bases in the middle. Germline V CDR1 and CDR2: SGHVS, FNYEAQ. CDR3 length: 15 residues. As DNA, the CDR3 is TGTGCCAGCAGCTTAGCCCGGGGATCCCAAGAGACCCAGTACTTC. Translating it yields CASSLARGSQETQYF.

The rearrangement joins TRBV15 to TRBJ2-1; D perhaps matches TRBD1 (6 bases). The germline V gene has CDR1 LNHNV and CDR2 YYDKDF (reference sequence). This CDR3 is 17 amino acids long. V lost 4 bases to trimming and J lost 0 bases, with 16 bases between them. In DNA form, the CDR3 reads TGTGCCACCAGCAAAGCCAGGGGCGCCAGCTCCTACAATGAGCAGTTCTTC. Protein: CATSKARGASSYNEQFF.

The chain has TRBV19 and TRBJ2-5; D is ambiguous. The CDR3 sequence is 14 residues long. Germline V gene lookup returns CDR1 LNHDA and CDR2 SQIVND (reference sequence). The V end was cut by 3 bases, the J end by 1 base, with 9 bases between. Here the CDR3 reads CASSMVRAQETQYF. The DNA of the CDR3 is TGTGCCAGTAGTATGGTTAGGGCCCAAGAGACCCAGTACTTC.

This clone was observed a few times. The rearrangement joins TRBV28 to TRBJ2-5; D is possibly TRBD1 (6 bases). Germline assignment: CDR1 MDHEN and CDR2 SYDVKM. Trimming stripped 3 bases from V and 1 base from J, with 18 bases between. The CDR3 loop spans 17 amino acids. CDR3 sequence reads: CASSFVIPRGGQETQYF. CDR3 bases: TGTGCCAGCAGTTTTGTCATCCCCAGGGGTGGCCAAGAGACCCAGTACTTC.

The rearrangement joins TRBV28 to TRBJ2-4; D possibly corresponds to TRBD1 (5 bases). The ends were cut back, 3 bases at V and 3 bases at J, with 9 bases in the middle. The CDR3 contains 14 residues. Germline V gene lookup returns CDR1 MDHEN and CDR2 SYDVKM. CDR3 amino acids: CASSFFQGKNIQYF. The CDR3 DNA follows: TGTGCCAGCAGTTTTTTTCAGGGCAAAAACATTCAGTACTTC. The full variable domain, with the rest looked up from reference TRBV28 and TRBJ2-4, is DVKVTQSSRYLVKRTGEKVFLECVQDMDHENMFWYRQDPGLGLRLIYFSYDVKMKEKGDIPEGYSVSREKKERFSLILESASTNQTSMYLCASSFFQGKNIQYFGAGTRLSVL.

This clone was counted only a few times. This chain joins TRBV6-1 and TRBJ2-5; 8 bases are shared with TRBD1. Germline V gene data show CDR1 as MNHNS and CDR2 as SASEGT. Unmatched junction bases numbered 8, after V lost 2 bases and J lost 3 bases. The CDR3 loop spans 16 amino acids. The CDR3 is CASSEWGRGRKETQYF. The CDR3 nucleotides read TGTGCCAGCAGTGAATGGGGCAGGGGGCGGAAAGAGACCCAGTACTTC.

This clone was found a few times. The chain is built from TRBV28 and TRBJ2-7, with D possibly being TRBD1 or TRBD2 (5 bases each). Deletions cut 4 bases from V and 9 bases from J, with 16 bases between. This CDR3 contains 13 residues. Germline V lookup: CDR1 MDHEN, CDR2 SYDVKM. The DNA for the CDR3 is TGTGCCAGCAGTTGGGGGAGTGCTACGGGGCAGTACTTC. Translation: CASSWGSATGQYF.

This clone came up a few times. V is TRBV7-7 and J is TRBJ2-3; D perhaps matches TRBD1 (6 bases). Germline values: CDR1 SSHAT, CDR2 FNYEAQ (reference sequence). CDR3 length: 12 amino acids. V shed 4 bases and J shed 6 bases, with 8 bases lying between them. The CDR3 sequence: CASSSQGDTQYF. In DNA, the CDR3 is TGTGCCAGCAGCTCGCAGGGGGATACGCAGTATTTT.

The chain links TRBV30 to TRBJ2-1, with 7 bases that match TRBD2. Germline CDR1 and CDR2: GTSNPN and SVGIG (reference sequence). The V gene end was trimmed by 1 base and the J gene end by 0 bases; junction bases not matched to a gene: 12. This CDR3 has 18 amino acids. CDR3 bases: TGTGCCTGGAGTGGATGGGTGGCGGGGGTCCCCTCCTACAATGAGCAGTTCTTC. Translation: CAWSGWVAGVPSYNEQFF.

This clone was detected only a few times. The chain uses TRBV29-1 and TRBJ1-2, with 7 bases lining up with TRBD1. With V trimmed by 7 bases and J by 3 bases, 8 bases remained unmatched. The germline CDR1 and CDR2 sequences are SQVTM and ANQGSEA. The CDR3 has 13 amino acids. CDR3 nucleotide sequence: TGCAGCGCTGACCAGGGGGAGGACTATGGCTACACCTTC. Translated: CSADQGEDYGYTF. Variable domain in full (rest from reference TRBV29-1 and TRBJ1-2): SAVISQKPSRDICQRGTSLTIQCQVDSQVTMMFWYRQQPGQSLTLIATANQGSEATYESGFVIDKFPISRPNLTFSTLTVSNMSPEDSSIYLCSADQGEDYGYTFGSGTRLTVV.

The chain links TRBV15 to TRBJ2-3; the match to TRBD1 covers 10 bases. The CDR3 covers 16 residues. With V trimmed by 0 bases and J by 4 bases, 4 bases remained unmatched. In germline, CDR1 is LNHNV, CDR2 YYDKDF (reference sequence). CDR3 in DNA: TGTGCCACCAGCAGAGATAAGGGACAGGGGCCAGATACGCAGTATTTT. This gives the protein CATSRDKGQGPDTQYF.

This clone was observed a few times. The CDR3 region is CASRDRQGLSAFF. The CDR3 coding sequence is TGTGCCAGCAGGGACAGACAGGGCCTTTCGGCTTTCTTT. The chain carries TRBV6-6 and TRBJ1-1; 7 bases align to TRBD1. The CDR3 runs 13 residues. Germline CDR1 and CDR2: MNHNY and SVGAGI (reference sequence). The ends lost 6 bases at V and 11 bases at J; junction bases unmatched: 12.

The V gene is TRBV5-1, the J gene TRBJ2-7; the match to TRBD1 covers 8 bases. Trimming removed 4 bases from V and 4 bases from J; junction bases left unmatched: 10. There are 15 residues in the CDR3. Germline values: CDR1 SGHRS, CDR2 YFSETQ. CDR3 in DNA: TGCGCCAGCAGCCTCGGACAGGGACGGAGATACGAGCAGTACTTC. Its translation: CASSLGQGRRYEQYF.